This T cell receptor (beta chain) was recovered during a study of blood T cell repertoires in COVID-19. Study-wide background: Samples came from the United States, Italy and Spain, spanning acute and convalescent COVID-19.

Libraries were prepared by immunoSEQ multiplex PCR; TCRdb keeps only in-frame clonotypes and omits some of them. Of 68,000 or so clones listed, approximately 88% are singletons. CDR3 length: 15 amino acids. Germline V gene sequence: CDR1 MNHNS, CDR2 SASEGT. J lost 1 base, V lost 2 bases, and 1 base had no gene match. The TCR comes from an older woman with acute or convalescent COVID-19. This chain uses TRBV6-1 with TRBJ2-2, with 7 bases aligning to TRBD1. Sequencing was performed on peripheral blood. In DNA form, the CDR3 reads TGTGCCAGCAGTGAATACAGGGGGAACACCGGGGAGCTGTTTTTT. This gives the protein CASSEYRGNTGELFF.